Below, one T cell receptor (beta chain) is given with its context. Its specificity is unknown. This record comes from a study of identical twins. Regarding the study as a whole: Beta clonotypes that were abundant in cord blood contained fewer insertions, a pattern absent from memory repertoires.

Every donor was a healthy Caucasian. Looked up from germline, CDR1 is MNHEY and CDR2 is SMNVEV (reference sequence). The CDR3 length is 17 residues. V was clipped by 5 bases and J by 6 bases; unmatched bases: 16. TCRdb called the 5' RACE reads again in MiXCR, with one record for every CDR3 protein. The data contain roughly 1,500,000 distinct CDR3 sequences, around 33% of them singletons. The TCR originated in a newborn girl in good health. The chain carries TRBV27 and TRBJ1-2; 9 nucleotides agree with TRBD1. The sequencing sample was made of cord blood. The CDR3 coding sequence is TGTGCCAGCAGTCTTCTACAGTCCGGGACAGGGAGAAATGGCTACACCTTC. This gives the protein CASSLLQSGTGRNGYTF.